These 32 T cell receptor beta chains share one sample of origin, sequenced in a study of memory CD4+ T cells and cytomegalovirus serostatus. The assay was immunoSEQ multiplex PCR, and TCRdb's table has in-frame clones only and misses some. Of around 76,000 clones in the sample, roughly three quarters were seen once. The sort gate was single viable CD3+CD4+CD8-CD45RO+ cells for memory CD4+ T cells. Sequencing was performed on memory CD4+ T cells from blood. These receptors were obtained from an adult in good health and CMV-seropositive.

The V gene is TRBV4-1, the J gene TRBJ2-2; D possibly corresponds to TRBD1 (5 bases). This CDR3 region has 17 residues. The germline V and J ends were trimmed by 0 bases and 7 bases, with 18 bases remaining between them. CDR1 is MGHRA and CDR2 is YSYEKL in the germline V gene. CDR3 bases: TGCGCCAGCAGCCAAGATTCCCAGGGCAGGGTGGGCGGGGAGCTGTTTTTT. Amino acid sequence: CASSQDSQGRVGGELFF.

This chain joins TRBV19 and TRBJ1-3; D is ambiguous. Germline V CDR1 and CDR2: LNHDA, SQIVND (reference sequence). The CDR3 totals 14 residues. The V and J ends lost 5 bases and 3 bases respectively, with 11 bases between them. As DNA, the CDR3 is TGTGCCAGTAGTCCCACAAGGAGTGGAAACACCATATATTTT. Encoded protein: CASSPTRSGNTIYF.

The CDR3 DNA reads as TGTGCCAGCAGGCCAAGCCCGGGCGGGGGAACCAATGAGCAGTTCTTC. The encoded protein is CASRPSPGGGTNEQFF. The V call is TRBV2, the J call TRBJ2-1; 7 bases are shared with TRBD2. The V segment lost 6 bases and the J segment 6 bases; nucleotides outside the gene matches: 14. The CDR3 covers 16 residues. The germline V gene encodes CDR1 SNHLY and CDR2 FYNNEI.

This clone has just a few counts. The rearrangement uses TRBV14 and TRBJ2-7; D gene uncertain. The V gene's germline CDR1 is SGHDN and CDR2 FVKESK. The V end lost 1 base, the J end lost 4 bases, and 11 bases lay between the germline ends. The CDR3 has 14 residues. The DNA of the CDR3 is TGTGCCAGCAGCCAAGGGACCGGACCATACGAGCAGTACTTC. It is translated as CASSQGTGPYEQYF. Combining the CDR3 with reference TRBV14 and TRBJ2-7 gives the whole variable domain EAGVTQFPSHSVIEKGQTVTLRCDPISGHDNLYWYRRVMGKEIKFLLHFVKESKQDESGMPNNRFLAERTGGTYSTLKVQPAELEDSGVYFCASSQGTGPYEQYFGPGTRLTVT.

CDR3 residues: CASSQGFTHTDTQYF. CDR3 coding DNA: TGCGCCAGCAGCCAAGGATTCACCCACACAGATACGCAGTATTTT. This sequence joins TRBV4-3 and TRBJ2-3; no clear D. CDR1 LGHNA and CDR2 YSLEER come from the germline V gene. The V end lost 1 base, the J end lost 2 bases, and 10 bases lay between the germline ends. There are 15 residues in the CDR3.

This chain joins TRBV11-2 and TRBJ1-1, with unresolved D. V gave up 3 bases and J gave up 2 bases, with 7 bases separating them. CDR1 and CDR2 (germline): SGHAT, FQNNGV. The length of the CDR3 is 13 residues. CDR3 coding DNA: TGTGCCAGCAGCTTCGCAGGAAACACTGAAGCTTTCTTT. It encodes CASSFAGNTEAFF. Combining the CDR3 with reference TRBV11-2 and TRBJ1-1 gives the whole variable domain EAGVAQSPRYKIIEKRQSVAFWCNPISGHATLYWYQQILGQGPKLLIQFQNNGVVDDSQLPKDRFSAERLKGVDSTLKIQPAKLEDSAVYLCASSFAGNTEAFFGQGTRLTVV.

Written as DNA, the CDR3 is TGTGCCAGCAGCTTAGATTTTCGGGAGACCCAGTACTTC. Protein: CASSLDFRETQYF. The gene calls are TRBV11-2 and TRBJ2-5; D gene unclear. CDR1 is SGHAT, CDR2 FQNNGV, per germline. The CDR3 is made up of 13 amino acids. Trimming took 0 bases from V and 5 from J, leaving 7 bases between them.

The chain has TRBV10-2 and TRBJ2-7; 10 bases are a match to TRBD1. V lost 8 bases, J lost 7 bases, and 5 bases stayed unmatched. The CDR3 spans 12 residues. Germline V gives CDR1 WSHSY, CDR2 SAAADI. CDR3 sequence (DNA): TGCGCCAGCCTTGGACAGGGGGAAGAGCAGTACGTC. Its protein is CASLGQGEEQYV.

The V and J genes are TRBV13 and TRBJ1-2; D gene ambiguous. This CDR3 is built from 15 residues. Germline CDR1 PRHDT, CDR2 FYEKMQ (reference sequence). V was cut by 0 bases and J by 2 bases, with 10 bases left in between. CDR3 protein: CASSLGPGTNYGYTF. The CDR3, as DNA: TGTGCCAGCAGCTTAGGTCCAGGCACGAACTATGGCTACACCTTC.

The CDR3 region has the DNA TGTGCCAGTAGGATGGGCAGCTCCTACGAGCAGTACTTC. This sequence encodes CASRMGSSYEQYF. The chain has TRBV28 and TRBJ2-7; the D is unclear. The CDR3 length is 13 residues. Germline CDR1 reads MDHEN; CDR2 reads SYDVKM. V was cut by 9 bases and J by 0 bases, with 12 bases left in between.

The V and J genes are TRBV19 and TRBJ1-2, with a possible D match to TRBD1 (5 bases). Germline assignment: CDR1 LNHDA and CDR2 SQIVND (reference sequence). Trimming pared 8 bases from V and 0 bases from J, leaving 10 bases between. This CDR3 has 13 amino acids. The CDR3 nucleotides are TGTGCCAGTTGGGACTTAGCTAACTATGGCTACACCTTC. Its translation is CASWDLANYGYTF.

In nucleotides, the CDR3 is TGTGCCAGCAGCACCGCTATGCCGACCCAGTACTTC. Protein sequence: CASSTAMPTQYF. The chain employs TRBV28 and TRBJ2-5; D is uncertain. The CDR3 totals 12 residues. Trimming cost V 6 bases and J 7 bases, with 12 bases left between them. CDR1 and CDR2 (germline): MDHEN, SYDVKM.

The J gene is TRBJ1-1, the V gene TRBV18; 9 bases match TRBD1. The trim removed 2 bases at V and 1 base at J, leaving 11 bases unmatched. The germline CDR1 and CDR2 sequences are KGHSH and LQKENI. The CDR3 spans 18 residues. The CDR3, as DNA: TGTGCCAGCTCACCAATGGTGGGACAGGGAGTGGCGAACACTGAAGCTTTCTTT. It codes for CASSPMVGQGVANTEAFF.

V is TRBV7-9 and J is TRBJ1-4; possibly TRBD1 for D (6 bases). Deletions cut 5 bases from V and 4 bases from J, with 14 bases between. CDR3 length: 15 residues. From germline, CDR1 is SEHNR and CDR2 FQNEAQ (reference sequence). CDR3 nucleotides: TGTGCCAGCAGCCGCCTGGTAGGGGGTAATGAAAAACTGTTTTTT. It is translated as CASSRLVGGNEKLFF. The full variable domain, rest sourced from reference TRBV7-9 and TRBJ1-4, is DTGVSQNPRHKITKRGQNVTFRCDPISEHNRLYWYRQTLGQGPEFLTYFQNEAQLEKSRLLSDRFSAERPKGSFSTLEIQRTEQGDSAMYLCASSRLVGGNEKLFFGSGTQLSVL.

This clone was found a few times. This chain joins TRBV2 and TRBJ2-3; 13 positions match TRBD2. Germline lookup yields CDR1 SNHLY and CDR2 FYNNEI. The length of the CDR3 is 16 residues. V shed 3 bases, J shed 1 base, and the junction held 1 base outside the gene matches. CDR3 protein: CASSDGLAGGTDTQYF. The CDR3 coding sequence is TGTGCCAGCAGTGACGGACTAGCGGGAGGCACAGATACGCAGTATTTT.

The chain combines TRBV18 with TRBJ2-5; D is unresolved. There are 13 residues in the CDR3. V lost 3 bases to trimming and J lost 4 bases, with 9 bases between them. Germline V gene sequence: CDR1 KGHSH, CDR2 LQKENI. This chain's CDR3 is CASSPGTSETQYF. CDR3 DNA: TGTGCCAGCTCACCGGGCACCTCAGAGACCCAGTACTTC.

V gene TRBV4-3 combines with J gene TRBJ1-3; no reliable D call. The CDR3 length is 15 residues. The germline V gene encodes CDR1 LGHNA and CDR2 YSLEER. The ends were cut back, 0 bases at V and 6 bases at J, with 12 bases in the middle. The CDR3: CASSQEFSGANTIYF. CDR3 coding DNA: TGCGCCAGCAGCCAAGAATTCTCAGGTGCAAACACCATATATTTT.

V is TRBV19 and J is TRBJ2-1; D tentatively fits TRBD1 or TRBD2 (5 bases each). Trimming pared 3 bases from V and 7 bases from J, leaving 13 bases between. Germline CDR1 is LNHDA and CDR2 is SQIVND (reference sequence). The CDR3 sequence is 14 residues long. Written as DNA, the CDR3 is TGTGCCAGTAGTATGGGGGATGGTATGAATGAGCAGTTCTTC. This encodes CASSMGDGMNEQFF.

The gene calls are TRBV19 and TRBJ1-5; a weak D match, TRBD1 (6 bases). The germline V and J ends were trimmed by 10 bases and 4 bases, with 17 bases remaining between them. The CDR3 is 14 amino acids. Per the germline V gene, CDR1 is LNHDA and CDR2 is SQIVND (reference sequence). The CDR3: CATSLIGGNQPQHF. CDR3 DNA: TGTGCCACCTCATTGATAGGGGGAAATCAGCCCCAGCATTTT.

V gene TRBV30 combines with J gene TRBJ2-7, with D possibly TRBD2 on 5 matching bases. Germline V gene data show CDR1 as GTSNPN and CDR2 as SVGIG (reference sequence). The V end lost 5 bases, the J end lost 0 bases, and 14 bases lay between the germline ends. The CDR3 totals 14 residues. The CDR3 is CAWGRGSSSYEQYF. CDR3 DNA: TGTGCCTGGGGCCGGGGAAGTAGCTCCTACGAGCAGTACTTC.

CDR3 coding DNA: TGCGCCAGCAGCCTGGACTACCTCAGCGGGGAGCTGTTTTTT. Translated, it gives CASSLDYLSGELFF. The chain joins TRBV5-1 to TRBJ2-2; a weak D match, TRBD2 (6 bases). The V gene's germline CDR1 is SGHRS and CDR2 YFSETQ. V dropped 4 bases and J dropped 7 bases, with 14 bases sitting between them. The CDR3 covers 14 residues.

CDR3 sequence (DNA): TGTGCCAGCAGCTTGCGGGGGACTAGCGGGAACGGGCGGTACGTC. Protein: CASSLRGTSGNGRYV. The J gene is TRBJ2-7, the V gene TRBV5-5; 13 nucleotides agree with TRBD2. Per germline, CDR1 SGHKS and CDR2 YYEKEE (reference sequence). V gave up 1 base and J gave up 12 bases; unmatched junction bases: 10. The CDR3 has 15 residues.

Here the CDR3 reads CASTLRDGSYEQYF. In DNA form, the CDR3 reads TGTGCCAGCACCCTCCGGGACGGATCCTACGAGCAGTACTTC. This chain connects TRBV28 to TRBJ2-7; perhaps D is TRBD1 or TRBD2 (5 bases each). The CDR3 has 14 amino acids. Germline V CDR1 and CDR2: MDHEN, SYDVKM. The V end lost 7 bases, the J end lost 1 base, and 14 bases lay between the germline ends.

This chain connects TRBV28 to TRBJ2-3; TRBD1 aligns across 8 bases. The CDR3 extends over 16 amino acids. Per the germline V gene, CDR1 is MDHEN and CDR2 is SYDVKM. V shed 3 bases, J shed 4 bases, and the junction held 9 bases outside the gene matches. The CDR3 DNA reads TGTGCCAGCAGTTTGGGGACAGGTCCAGGAGCAGATACGCAGTATTTT. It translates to CASSLGTGPGADTQYF.

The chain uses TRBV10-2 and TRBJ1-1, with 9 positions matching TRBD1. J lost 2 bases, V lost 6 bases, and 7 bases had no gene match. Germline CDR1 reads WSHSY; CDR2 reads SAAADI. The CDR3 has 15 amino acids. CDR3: CASRTDRGENTEAFF. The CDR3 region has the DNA TGCGCCAGCAGGACAGACAGGGGGGAAAACACTGAAGCTTTCTTT.

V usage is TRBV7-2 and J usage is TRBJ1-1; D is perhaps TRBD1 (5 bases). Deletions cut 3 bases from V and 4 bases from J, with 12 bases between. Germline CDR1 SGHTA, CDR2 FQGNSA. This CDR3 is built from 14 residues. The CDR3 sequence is CASSFGGEGTEAFF. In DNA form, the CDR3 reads TGTGCCAGCAGCTTCGGGGGAGAAGGCACTGAAGCTTTCTTT.

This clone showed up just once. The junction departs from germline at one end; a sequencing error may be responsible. CDR3 sequence (DNA): TGCGCCAACAGCTTGGCGGGGCGGGGGGGCGGATCCCACGAGCAGTACTTC. Its protein product is CANSLAGRGGGSHEQYF. The genes are TRBV5-1 and TRBJ2-7; 9 nucleotides line up with TRBD2. The CDR3 length is 17 residues. Germline V gene lookup returns CDR1 SGHRS and CDR2 YFSETQ.

CDR3 DNA sequence: TGTGCCAGCATGGGGGGCCAAGAGACCCAGTACTTC. Residues: CASMGGQETQYF. This chain connects TRBV5-6 to TRBJ2-5; possible D gene TRBD2, 6 bases. The germline V and J ends were trimmed by 6 bases and 1 base, with 7 bases remaining between them. The CDR3 runs 12 residues. Germline V gene sequence: CDR1 SGHDT, CDR2 YYEEEE.

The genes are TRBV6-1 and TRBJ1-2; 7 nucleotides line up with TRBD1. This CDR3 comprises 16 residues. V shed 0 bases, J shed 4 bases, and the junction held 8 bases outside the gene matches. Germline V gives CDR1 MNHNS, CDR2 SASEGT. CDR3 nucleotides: TGTGCCAGCAGTGAAGCACAGGGGACAAGTGGCTATGGCTACACCTTC. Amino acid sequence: CASSEAQGTSGYGYTF.

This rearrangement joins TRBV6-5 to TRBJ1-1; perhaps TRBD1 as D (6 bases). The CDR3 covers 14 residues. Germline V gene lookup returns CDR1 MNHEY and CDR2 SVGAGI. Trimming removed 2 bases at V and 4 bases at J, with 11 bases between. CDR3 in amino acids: CASSYRGAGTEAFF. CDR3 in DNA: TGTGCCAGCAGTTACCGGGGGGCGGGCACTGAAGCTTTCTTT.

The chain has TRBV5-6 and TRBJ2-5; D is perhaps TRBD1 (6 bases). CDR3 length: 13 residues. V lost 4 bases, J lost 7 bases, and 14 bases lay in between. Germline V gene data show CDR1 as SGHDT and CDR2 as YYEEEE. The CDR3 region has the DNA TGTGCCAGCAGCCCCGGGCTAGGGGGGACCCAGTACTTC. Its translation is CASSPGLGGTQYF.

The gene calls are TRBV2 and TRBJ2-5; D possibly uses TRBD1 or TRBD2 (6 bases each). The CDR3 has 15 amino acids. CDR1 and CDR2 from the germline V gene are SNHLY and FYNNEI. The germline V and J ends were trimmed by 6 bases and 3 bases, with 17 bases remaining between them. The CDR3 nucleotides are TGTGCCAGCAGGGTCCAGCGGAGGGGGGAAGAGACCCAGTACTTC. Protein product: CASRVQRRGEETQYF.